One T cell receptor beta chain is described in this entry. CDR3 length: 16 residues. V lost 0 bases, J lost 4 bases, and 10 bases lay in between. Germline loops: CDR1 MNHEY, CDR2 SVGAGI. Only in-frame clones appear in the TCRdb table, and some are missing; sequencing was by immunoSEQ multiplex PCR. The sample carries about 110,000 clones, around four fifths recorded once. These data come from a study of blood T cell repertoires in COVID-19. This receptor was obtained from a woman aged 65 to 85 with acute or convalescent COVID-19. V is TRBV6-5 and J is TRBJ1-6; possibly TRBD1 for D (6 bases). The sample was peripheral blood. The CDR3 DNA is TGTGCCAGCAGTTACTCTGGACAGTCTTATAATTCACCCCTCCACTTT. This gives the protein CASSYSGQSYNSPLHF.